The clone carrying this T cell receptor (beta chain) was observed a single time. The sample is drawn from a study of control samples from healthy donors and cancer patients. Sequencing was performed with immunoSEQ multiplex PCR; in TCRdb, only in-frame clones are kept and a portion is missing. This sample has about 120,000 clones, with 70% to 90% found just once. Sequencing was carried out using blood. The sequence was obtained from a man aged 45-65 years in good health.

DNA for the CDR3: TGTGCCAGCAGTTCCGCCGTGAACACTGAAGCTTTCTTT. Translation gives CASSSAVNTEAFF. This chain connects TRBV27 to TRBJ1-1; D is ambiguous. The CDR3 sequence is 13 residues long. Trimming shortened V by 4 bases and J by 0 bases, and 6 bases separated the two germline ends. Germline values: CDR1 MNHEY, CDR2 SMNVEV (reference sequence).